The source of this T cell receptor beta chain is a study of Graves' ophthalmopathy and Graves' hyperthyroidism. This clonotype was observed a few times. RNA transcripts yielded amplified TCR beta CDR3 regions. An initial RT-PCR round employing HTBI primers preceded a second-round multiplex PCR. TCRdb re-derived calls from the multiplex PCR reads in MiXCR, one entry per CDR3 protein. The sample includes 500,000 to 700,000 distinct CDR3 sequences, roughly 39% of them seen just once. Germline loops: CDR1 MDHEN, CDR2 SYDVKM. The CDR3 sequence is 17 residues long. The V gene end was trimmed by 3 bases and the J gene end by 1 base; junction bases not matched to a gene: 8.

The chain recombines TRBV28 with TRBJ1-5; 8 bases align to TRBD1. This receptor was taken from an adult man with Graves' hyperthyroidism. Sequencing used peripheral blood or thyroid tissue (not recorded which). The CDR3, as DNA: TGTGCCAGCAGTTTGCCCACCGGGACAGGAAGCAATCAGCCCCAGCATTTT. Protein product: CASSLPTGTGSNQPQHF. Combining the CDR3 with reference TRBV28 and TRBJ1-5 gives the whole variable domain DVKVTQSSRYLVKRTGEKVFLECVQDMDHENMFWYRQDPGLGLRLIYFSYDVKMKEKGDIPEGYSVSREKKERFSLILESASTNQTSMYLCASSLPTGTGSNQPQHFGDGTRLSIL.